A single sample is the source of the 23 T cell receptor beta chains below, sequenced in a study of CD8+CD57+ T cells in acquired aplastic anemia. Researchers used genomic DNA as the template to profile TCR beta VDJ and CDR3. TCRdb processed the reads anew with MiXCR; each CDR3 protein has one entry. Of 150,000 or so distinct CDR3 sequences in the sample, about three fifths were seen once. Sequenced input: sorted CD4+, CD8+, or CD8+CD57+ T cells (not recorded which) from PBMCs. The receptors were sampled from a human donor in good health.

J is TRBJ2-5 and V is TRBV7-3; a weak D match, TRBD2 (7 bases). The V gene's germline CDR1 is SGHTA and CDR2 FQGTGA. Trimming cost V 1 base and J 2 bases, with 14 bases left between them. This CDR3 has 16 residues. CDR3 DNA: TGTGCCAGCAGCTTAATTGGGGGGGGCGGTCAAGAGACCCAGTACTTC. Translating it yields CASSLIGGGGQETQYF.

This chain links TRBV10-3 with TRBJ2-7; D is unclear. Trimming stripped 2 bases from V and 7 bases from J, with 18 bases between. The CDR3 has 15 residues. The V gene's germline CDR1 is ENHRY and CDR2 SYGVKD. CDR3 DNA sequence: TGTGCCATCAGTGAGCCGGCCACTACCCTCAAGGAGCAGTACTTC. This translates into CAISEPATTLKEQYF.

The CDR3 DNA reads TGTGCCAGCAGTGAACCGGTAGACACGGGGGCCAAAAACATTCAGTACTTC. It encodes CASSEPVDTGAKNIQYF. This chain uses TRBV7-9 with TRBJ2-4; perhaps TRBD2 as D (5 bases). V was pared by 6 bases and J by 1 base, with 19 bases between. The CDR3 is 17 residues long. CDR1 and CDR2 from the germline V gene are SEHNR and FQNEAQ (reference sequence).

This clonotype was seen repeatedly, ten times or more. CDR3 in amino acids: CASSQEGQLNSPLHF. CDR3 nucleotide sequence: TGCGCCAGCAGCCAAGAGGGACAGCTGAATTCACCCCTCCACTTT. The chain has TRBV4-3 and TRBJ1-6; TRBD1 matches at 7 bases. In germline, CDR1 is LGHNA, CDR2 YSLEER. The CDR3 sequence is 15 residues long. V was clipped by 0 bases and J by 7 bases; unmatched bases: 3.

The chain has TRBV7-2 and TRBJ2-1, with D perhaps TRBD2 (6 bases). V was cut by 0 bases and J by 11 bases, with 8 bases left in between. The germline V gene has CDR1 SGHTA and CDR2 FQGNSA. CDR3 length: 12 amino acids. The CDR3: CASSLARGQQFF. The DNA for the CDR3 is TGTGCCAGCAGCTTAGCGCGGGGTCAGCAGTTCTTC.

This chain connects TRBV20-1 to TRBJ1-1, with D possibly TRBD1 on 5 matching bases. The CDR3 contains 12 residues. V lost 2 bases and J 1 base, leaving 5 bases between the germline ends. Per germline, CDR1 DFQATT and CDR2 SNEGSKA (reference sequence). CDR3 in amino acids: CSARQGNTEAFF. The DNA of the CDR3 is TGCAGTGCTAGACAGGGGAACACTGAAGCTTTCTTT.

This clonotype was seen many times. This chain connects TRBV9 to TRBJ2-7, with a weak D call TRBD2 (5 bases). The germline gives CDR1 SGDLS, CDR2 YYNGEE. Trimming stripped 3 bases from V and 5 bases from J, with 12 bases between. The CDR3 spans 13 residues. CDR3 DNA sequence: TGTGCCAGCAGCGAAAGGGAGAGGAACGAGCAGTACTTC. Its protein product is CASSERERNEQYF.

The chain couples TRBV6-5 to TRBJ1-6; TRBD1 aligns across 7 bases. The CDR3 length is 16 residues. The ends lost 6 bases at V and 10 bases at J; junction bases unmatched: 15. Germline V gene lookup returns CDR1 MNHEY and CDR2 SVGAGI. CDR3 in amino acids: CASSSSGEGASSPLHF. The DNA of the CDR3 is TGTGCCAGCAGCTCCTCCGGGGAGGGGGCATCCTCACCCCTCCACTTT.

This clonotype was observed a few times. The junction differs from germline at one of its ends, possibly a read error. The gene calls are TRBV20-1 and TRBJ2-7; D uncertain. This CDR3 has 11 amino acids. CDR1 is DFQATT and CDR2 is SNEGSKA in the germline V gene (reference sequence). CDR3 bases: TGCAGTGCTCGAGAGTTGGGGGAGCAGTACTTC. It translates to CSARELGEQYF.

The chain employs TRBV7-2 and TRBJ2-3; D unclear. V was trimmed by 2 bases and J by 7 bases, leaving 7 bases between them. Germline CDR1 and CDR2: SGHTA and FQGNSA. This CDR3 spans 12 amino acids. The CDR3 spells CASSLLTYTQYF. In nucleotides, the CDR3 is TGTGCCAGCAGCTTACTTACGTATACGCAGTATTTT.

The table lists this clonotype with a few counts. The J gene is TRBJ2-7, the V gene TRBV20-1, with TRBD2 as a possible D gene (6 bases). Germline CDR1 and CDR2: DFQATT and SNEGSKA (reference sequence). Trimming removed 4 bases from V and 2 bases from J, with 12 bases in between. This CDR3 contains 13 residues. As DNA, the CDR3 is TGCAGTGCTACGCTAGCGAACACCTACGAGCAGTACTTC. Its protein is CSATLANTYEQYF.

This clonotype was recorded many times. The CDR3, as DNA: TGTGCCTGGAGTCCATACGACAGGGGGATGGACGAGCAGTACTTC. Its protein is CAWSPYDRGMDEQYF. The V call is TRBV30, the J call TRBJ2-7; 9 nucleotides agree with TRBD1. The CDR3 runs to 15 residues. V lost 2 bases, J lost 5 bases, and 10 bases stayed unmatched. Germline V CDR1 and CDR2: GTSNPN, SVGIG (reference sequence).

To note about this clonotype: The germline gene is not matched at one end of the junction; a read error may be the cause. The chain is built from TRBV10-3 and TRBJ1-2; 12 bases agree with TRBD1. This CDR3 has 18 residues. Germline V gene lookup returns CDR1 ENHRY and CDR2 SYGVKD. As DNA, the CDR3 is TGTGCCACCAGTGAGTCGCCCGGGACAGGGGGCCTTTTGGGAGGCTACACCTTC. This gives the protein CATSESPGTGGLLGGYTF.

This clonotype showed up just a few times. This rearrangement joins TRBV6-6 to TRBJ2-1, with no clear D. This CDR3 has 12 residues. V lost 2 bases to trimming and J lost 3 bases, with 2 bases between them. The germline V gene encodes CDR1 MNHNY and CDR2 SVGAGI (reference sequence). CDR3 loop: CASSYLYNEQFF. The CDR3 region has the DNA TGTGCCAGCAGTTACCTCTACAATGAGCAGTTCTTC.

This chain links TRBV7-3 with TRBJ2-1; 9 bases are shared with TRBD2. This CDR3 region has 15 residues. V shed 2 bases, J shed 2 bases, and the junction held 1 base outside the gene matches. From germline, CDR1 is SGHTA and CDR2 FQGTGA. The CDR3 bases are TGTGCCAGCAGCTTAGCGGGGGGGGCCTACAATGAGCAGTTCTTC. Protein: CASSLAGGAYNEQFF.

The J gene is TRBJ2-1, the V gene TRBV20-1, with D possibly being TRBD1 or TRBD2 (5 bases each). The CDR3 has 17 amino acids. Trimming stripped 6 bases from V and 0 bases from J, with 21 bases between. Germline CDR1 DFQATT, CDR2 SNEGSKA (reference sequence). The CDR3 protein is CSANGAFSPSSYNEQFF. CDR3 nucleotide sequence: TGCAGTGCAAACGGGGCCTTTTCCCCTAGCTCCTACAATGAGCAGTTCTTC.

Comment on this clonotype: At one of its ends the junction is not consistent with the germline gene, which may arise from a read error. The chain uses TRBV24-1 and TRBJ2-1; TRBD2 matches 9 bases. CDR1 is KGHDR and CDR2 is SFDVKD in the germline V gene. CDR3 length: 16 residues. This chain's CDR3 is CASSEVGSGSHNEQFF. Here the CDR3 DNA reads TGTGCCAGCAGTGAAGTGGGTAGCGGGAGCCACAATGAGCAGTTCTTC.

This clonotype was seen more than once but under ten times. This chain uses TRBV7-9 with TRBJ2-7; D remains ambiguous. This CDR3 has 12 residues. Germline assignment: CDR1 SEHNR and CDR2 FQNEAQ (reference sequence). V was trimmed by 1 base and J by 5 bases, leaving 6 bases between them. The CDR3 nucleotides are TGTGCCAGCAGCTTAGAGGTCAACGAGCAGTACTTC. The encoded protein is CASSLEVNEQYF.

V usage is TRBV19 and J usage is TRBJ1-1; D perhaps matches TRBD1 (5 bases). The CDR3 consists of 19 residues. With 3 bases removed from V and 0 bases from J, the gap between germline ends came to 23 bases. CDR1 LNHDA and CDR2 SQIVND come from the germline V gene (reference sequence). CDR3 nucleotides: TGTGCCAGTAGTATTTCTTGGGTAAGGCCAGGGACGATGAACACTGAAGCTTTCTTT. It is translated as CASSISWVRPGTMNTEAFF. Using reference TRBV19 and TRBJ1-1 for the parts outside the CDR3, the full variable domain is DGGITQSPKYLFRKEGQNVTLSCEQNLNHDAMYWYRQDPGQGLRLIYYSQIVNDFQKGDIAEGYSVSREKKESFPLTVTSAQKNPTAFYLCASSISWVRPGTMNTEAFFGQGTRLTVV.

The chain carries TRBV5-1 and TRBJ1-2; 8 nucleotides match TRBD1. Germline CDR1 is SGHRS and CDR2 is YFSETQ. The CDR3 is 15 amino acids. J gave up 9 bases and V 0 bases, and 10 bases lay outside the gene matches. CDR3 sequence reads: CASSLAETGELSYTF. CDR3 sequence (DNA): TGCGCCAGCAGCTTGGCCGAGACAGGGGAACTTAGCTACACCTTC.

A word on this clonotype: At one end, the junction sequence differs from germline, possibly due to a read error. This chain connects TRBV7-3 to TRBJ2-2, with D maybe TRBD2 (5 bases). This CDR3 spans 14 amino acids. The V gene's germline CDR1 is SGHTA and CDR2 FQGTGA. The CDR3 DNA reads TGTGCCAGCAGCTTAGTAGTTAGCCACGGGGAGATGTTTTTT. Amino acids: CASSLVVSHGEMFF.

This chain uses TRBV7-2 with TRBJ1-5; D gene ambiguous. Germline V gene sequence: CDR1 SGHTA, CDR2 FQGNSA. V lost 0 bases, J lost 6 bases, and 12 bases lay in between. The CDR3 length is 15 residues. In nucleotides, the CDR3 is TGTGCCAGCAGCTTAGCGGCAGGCGGGAGTCAGCCCCAGCATTTT. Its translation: CASSLAAGGSQPQHF.

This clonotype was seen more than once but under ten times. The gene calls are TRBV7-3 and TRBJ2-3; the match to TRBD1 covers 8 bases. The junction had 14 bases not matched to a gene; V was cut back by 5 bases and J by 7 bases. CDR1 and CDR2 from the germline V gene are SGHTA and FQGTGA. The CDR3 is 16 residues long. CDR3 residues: CASSGLLTGEMNTQYF. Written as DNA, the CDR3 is TGTGCCAGCAGCGGGCTGTTGACAGGGGAAATGAATACGCAGTATTTT.